This TCR beta chain stems from a study of T-cell memory formation after mild COVID-19. About the study: TCR clusters largely stayed donor specific.

This clonotype was recorded a few times. What it recognizes is unknown. Each CDR3 protein gets one entry after TCRdb re-called the 5' RACE reads with MiXCR. The profile covers hundreds of thousands of distinct CDR3 sequences, with roughly a fifth appearing a single time and about 8.7% taken by the ten largest. Whole-study findings and limits: Pre-infection memory already had some responding clones, implying cross-reactive memory joined. Day 37-peaking second-wave clones had unconfirmed SARS-CoV-2 specificity.

The CDR3 runs to 14 residues. Trimming removed 5 bases at V and 9 bases at J, with 14 bases between. J is TRBJ1-6 and V is TRBV12-3 or TRBV12-4, with D possibly matching TRBD1 (6 bases). Sequences were obtained from PBMCs or a T cell subset sorted from them (not recorded which). This TCR came from an adult woman who had mild COVID-19 (a few samples of this study predate the infection). Cell type and time point are not known. The CDR3 nucleotides read TGTGCCAGCAGTCCTACCACCAGGGGTTCACCCCTCCACTTT. Translation gives CASSPTTRGSPLHF.